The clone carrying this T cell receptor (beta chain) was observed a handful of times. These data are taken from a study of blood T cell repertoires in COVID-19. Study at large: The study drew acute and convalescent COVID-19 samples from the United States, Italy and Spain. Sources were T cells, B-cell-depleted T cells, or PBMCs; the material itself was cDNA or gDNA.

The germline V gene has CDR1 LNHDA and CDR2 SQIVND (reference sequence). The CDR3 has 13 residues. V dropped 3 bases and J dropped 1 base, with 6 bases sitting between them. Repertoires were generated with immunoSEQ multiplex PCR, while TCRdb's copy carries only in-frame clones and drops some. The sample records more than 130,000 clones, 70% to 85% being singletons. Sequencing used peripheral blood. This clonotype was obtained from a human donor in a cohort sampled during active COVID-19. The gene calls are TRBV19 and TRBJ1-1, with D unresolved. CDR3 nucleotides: TGTGCCAGTAGTATGGGCAGGAACACTGAAGCTTTCTTT. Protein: CASSMGRNTEAFF.